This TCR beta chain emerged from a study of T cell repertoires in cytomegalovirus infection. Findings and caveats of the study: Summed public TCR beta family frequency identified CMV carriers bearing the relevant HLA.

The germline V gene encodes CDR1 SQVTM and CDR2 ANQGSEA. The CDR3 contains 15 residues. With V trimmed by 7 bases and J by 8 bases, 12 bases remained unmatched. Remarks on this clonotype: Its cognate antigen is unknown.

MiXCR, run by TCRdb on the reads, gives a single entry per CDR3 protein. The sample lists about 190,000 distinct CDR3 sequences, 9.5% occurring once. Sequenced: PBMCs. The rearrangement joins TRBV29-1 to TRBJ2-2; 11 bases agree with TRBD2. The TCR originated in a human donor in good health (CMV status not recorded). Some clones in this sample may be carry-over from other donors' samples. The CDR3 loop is CSGSLTSGGLGELFF. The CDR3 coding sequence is TGCAGCGGGTCACTCACTAGCGGGGGATTGGGGGAGCTGTTTTTT.